This TCR beta chain appears in the sequencing data of a study of T cells in Graves' hyperthyroidism and ophthalmopathy. The junction had 13 bases not matched to a gene; V was cut back by 4 bases and J by 6 bases. Germline-derived CDR1 and CDR2 are DFQATT and SNEGSKA (reference sequence). CDR3 size: 16 residues. RNA transcripts gave rise to amplified TCR beta CDR3 regions. The HTBI primer set served for first-round RT-PCR of the TCR CDR3. In TCRdb, the multiplex PCR reads were re-called with MiXCR into one record per CDR3 protein. The sample carries roughly 330,000 distinct CDR3 sequences, 16% recorded once. This clonotype showed up many times.

The rearrangement links TRBV20-1 to TRBJ2-1; 9 bases map to TRBD1. This clonotype was obtained from a man between 25 and 39 years old with Graves' hyperthyroidism. The sequenced sample was blood. The CDR3 bases are TGCAGTGCTACGCCCATACAGGGGGCCCCACCCAATGAGCAGTTCTTC. Its translation: CSATPIQGAPPNEQFF.